This T cell receptor beta chain was retrieved from a study of blood T cell repertoires in COVID-19. Background on the study: T cells, B-cell-depleted T cells, or PBMCs supplied cDNA or gDNA.

The repertoire was sequenced with immunoSEQ multiplex PCR; TCRdb's copy has only in-frame clones and lacks some. The table includes about 120,000 clones, 65% to 85% detected once. Sequenced material: PBMCs or T cells enriched from blood (not recorded which). This receptor was taken from a woman in her twenties or thirties who had recovered from COVID-19.

DNA of the CDR3: TGTGCCAGCAGCTCACCCACTAGCGGGAGCTCCTACAATGAGCAGTTCTTC. It translates to CASSSPTSGSSYNEQFF. The V and J genes are TRBV7-4 and TRBJ2-1; 11 bases match TRBD2. V gave up 4 bases and J gave up 0 bases; unmatched junction bases: 5. Germline V gene sequence: CDR1 SGHVT, CDR2 SQSDAQ. CDR3 size: 17 residues.